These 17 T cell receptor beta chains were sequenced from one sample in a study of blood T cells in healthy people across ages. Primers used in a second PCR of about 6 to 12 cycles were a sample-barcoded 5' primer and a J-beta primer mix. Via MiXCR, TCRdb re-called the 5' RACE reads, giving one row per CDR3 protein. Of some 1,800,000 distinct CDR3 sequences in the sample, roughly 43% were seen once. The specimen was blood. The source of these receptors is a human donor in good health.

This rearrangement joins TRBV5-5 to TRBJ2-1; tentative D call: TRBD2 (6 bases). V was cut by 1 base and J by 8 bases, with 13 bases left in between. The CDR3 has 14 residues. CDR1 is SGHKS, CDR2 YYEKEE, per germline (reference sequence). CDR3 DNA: TGTGCCAGCAGCTTGTGGGGGGTCCTCGATGAGCAGTTCTTC. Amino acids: CASSLWGVLDEQFF.

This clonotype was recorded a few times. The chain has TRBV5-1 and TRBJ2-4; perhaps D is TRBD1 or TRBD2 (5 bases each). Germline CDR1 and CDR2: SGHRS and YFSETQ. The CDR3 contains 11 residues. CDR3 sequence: CASKQGDIQYF. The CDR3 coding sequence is TGCGCTTCCAAGCAGGGAGACATTCAGTACTTC.

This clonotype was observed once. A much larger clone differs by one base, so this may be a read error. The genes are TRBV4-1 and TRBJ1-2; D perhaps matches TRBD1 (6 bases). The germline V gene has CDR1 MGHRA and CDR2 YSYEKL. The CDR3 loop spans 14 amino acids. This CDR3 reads CASGQDHRVEGYTF. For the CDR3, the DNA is TGCGCCAGCGGCCAAGATCACAGGGTGGAGGGCTACACCTTC.

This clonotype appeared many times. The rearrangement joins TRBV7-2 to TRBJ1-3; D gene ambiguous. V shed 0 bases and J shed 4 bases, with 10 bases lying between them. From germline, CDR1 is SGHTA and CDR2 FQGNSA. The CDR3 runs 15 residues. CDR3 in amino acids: CASSLARVKGNTIYF. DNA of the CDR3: TGTGCCAGCAGCTTAGCTAGGGTAAAAGGAAACACCATATATTTT.

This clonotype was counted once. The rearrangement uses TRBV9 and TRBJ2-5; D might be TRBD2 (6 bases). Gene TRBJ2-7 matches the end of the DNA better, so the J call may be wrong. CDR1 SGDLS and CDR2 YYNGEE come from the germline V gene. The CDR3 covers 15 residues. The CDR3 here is CASSVGGGAPYEQYF. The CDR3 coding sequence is TGTGCCAGCAGCGTAGGCGGAGGGGCCCCTTACGAGCAGTACTTC.

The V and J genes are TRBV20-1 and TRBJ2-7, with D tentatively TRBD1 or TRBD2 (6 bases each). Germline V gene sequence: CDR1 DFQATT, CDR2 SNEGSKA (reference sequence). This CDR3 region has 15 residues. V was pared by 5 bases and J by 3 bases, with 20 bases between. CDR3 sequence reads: CSALKGGPEIYEQYF. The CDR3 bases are TGCAGTGCTCTGAAGGGGGGACCAGAAATCTACGAGCAGTACTTC.

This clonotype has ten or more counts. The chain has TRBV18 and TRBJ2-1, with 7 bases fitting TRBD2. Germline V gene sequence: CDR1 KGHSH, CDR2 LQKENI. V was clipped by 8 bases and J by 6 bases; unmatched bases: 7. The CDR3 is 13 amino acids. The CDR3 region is CASSPPGGNEQFF. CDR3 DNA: TGTGCCAGCAGTCCACCGGGGGGCAATGAGCAGTTCTTC.

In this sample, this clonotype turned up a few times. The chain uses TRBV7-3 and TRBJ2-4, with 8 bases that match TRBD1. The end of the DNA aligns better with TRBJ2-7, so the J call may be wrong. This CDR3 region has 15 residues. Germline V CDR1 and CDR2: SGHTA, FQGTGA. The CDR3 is CASSLYATGAYEQYF. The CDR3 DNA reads TGTGCCAGCAGCTTATATGCGACAGGGGCCTACGAGCAGTACTTC.

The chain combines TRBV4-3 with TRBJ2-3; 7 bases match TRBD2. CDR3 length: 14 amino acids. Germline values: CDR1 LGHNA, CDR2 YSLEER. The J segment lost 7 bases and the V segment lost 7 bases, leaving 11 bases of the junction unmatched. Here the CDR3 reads CASNPPGTTYTQYF. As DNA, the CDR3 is TGCGCCAGCAACCCACCCGGGACTACCTATACGCAGTATTTT.

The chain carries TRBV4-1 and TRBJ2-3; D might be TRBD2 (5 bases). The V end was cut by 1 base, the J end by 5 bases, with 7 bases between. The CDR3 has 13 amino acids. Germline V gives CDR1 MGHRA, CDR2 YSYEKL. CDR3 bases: TGCGCCAGCAGCCAAGCGGCGGGAGATACGCAGTATTTT. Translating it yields CASSQAAGDTQYF.

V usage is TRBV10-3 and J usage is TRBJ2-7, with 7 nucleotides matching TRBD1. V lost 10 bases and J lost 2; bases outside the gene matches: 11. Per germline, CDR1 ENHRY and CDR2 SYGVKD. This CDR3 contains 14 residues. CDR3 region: CATLGGSGTYEQYF. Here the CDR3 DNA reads TGTGCCACTTTAGGGGGCTCGGGAACCTACGAGCAGTACTTC.

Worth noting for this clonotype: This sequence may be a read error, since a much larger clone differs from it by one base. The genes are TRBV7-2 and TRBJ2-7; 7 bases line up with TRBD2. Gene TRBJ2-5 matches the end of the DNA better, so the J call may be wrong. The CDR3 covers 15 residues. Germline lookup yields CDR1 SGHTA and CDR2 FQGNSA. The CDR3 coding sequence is TGTGCCAGCAGCTTCCAGCGGAGGGAGGGAGAGACCCAGTACTTC. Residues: CASSFQRREGETQYF.

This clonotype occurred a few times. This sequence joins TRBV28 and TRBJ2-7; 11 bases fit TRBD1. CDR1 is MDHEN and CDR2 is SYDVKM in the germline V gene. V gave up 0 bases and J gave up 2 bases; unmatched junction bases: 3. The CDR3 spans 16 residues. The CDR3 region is CASSLWWGQGAYEQYF. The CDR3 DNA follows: TGTGCCAGCAGTTTATGGTGGGGACAGGGGGCCTACGAGCAGTACTTC.

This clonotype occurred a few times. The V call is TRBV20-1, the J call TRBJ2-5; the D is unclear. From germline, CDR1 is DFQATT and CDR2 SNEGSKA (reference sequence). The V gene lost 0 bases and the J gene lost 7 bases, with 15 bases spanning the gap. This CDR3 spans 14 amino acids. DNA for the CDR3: TGCAGTGCTAGAGATCGGCAGTCCTATGGGACCCAGTACTTC. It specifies CSARDRQSYGTQYF.

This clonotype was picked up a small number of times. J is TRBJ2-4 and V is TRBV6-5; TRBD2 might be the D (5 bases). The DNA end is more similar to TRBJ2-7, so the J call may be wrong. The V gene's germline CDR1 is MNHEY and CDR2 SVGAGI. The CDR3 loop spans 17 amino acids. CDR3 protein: CASSYSSAFILPYEQYF. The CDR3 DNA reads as TGTGCCAGCAGTTACTCTAGCGCGTTCATATTACCCTACGAGCAGTACTTC.

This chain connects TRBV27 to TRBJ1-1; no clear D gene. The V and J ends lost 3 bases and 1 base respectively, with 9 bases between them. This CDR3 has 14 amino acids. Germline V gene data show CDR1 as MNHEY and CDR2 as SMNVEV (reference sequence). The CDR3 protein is CASSFGSPNTEAFF. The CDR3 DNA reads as TGTGCCAGCAGTTTTGGAAGCCCGAACACTGAAGCTTTCTTT.

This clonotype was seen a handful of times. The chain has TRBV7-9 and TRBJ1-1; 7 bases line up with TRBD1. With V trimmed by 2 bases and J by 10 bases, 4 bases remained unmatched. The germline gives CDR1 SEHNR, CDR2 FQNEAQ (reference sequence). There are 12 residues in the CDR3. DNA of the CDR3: TGTGCCAGCAGCTTACCCACAGGGGTAGCTTTCTTT. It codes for CASSLPTGVAFF.